This T cell receptor (beta chain) is drawn from a study of T cell responses to AZD1222 COVID-19 vaccine. Investigators merged groups given second doses at roughly 4 or roughly 12 weeks. Sequenced by immunoSEQ multiplex PCR; TCRdb stores in-frame clones only, minus some. There are 150,000 to 200,000 clones in the sample; about 86% occur only once, and roughly 11% lies in the top ten. Whole-study results and caveats: In the spike-specific TCR repertoire, nearly half reportedly target unmutated variant regions. Scientists sampled the repertoires only once the peak T cell response had passed.

Trimming took 2 bases from V and 7 from J; bases not matched to a gene: 14. The germline V gene has CDR1 GTSNPN and CDR2 SVGIG (reference sequence). The CDR3 has 16 residues. With respect to this clone: The target antigen is unknown.

The origin of this receptor is an adult who received the AZD1222 COVID-19 vaccine. The V gene is TRBV30, the J gene TRBJ2-7; 10 bases align to TRBD2. Here the sequenced sample was peripheral blood, taken 28 days after the second AZD1222 dose. This CDR3 is CAWSWLAGEMVGEQYF. Here the CDR3 DNA reads TGTGCCTGGAGTTGGCTAGCGGGGGAAATGGTTGGGGAGCAGTACTTC.